The sequence of this T cell receptor beta chain was determined in a study of T cell changes during pregnancy in multiple sclerosis. V dropped 1 base and J dropped 7 bases, with 16 bases sitting between them. The CDR3 is 15 amino acids. Germline CDR1 SNHLY, CDR2 FYNNEI. The table lists this clone with a few counts. TCRdb keeps only in-frame clones here, not all; method: immunoSEQ multiplex PCR. The sample carries 55,000 to 65,000 clones, more than 75% recorded once. The source material was peripheral blood, sampled in the first trimester of pregnancy. The chain uses TRBV2 and TRBJ2-5; D is perhaps TRBD2 (5 bases). The clonotype comes from a female donor in good health, enrolled as a control in a pregnancy study. The CDR3 spells CASSEVLPSLGTQYF. CDR3 bases: TGTGCCAGCAGTGAAGTCCTCCCTAGCTTAGGGACCCAGTACTTC.